This TCR beta chain is from a study of T-cell memory formation after mild COVID-19 (dated by TCRdb to about 2021). Background for the entire study: Most TCR sequence clusters were specific to one of the two donors. In two donors, T-cell clones that expanded and contracted after mild COVID-19 were followed by sequencing TCRalpha and TCRbeta repertoires longitudinally. The cohort was made up of two young adult volunteers, one female and one male, who were previously healthy.

Comment on this clonotype: Its cognate antigen has yet to be identified. No base quality information exists; no much larger clone differs at one position.

TCRdb records Illumina NovaSeq 6000 as the sequencer. TCRalpha and TCRbeta cDNA libraries were built by 5'RACE with constant-segment primers, adding sample barcodes and unique molecular identifiers. Trizol reagent was used to extract RNA from every sample. Amplification of the libraries took two PCR steps, and the second step added a second sample barcode plus Illumina TruSeq adapters. The libraries were sequenced on an Illumina NovaSeq using 2 x 150 bp paired-end reads. Processing in the source paper ran as follows. Reads were demultiplexed and collapsed into UMI-guided consensus sequences with migec v1.2.7. Using mixcr v2.1.11, UMI consensuses were aligned to TRA and TRB V and J templates and then assembled into clonotypes. Clonotypes were classified as expanded or contracted when called significant by both edgeR and NoisET, with noise models trained on biological replicates. For edgeR calls, the thresholds were a false discovery rate-adjusted p below 0.01 and a log2 fold-change of 1. As an exploratory analysis of dynamics, max-normalized trajectories of the 1000 most abundant clonotypes were examined by PCA with hierarchical clustering. Each responding clone was given a CD4 or CD8 phenotype based on the CD4+ and CD8+ repertoires, which had been sequenced separately. TCRdb redid the processing of the public reads, applying fastp at Q25 and MiXCR, and retained in-frame beta chains. Every entry covers one CDR3 protein and lists the most common genes and DNA from its rows. The V and J calls were determined by TCRdb, not by the authors. Here the sample has 250,000 to 350,000 distinct CDR3 sequences; around 15% occur a single time. Jointly, the top ten make up less than 30% of the sample.

Ficoll-Paque density gradient centrifugation was used to isolate PBMCs. Sequences SGHNT (CDR1) and YYREEE (CDR2) are obtained from the germline V gene (reference sequence). Its CDR3 holds 17 amino acids, cysteine through phenylalanine. Just CDR3 DNA is preserved here, 51 bases in frame from base 1. Trimming removed 5 bases from V and 7 bases from J; the gene matches leave 10 bases unexplained. General study outcomes and caveats: The study included only a couple of mild cases, and larger cohorts that include severe cases with pre-infection samples were judged to be necessary. Contracting CD4+ clones appeared mostly in the CM and EM memory subsets, whereas CD8+ clones were enriched in EMRA. Balanced CD4/CD8 phenotypes were observed for clones contracting from day 15 to 85, whereas a bias towards CD4+ was observed for a second wave of clones expanding from day 15 to 37. The detection of some responding clones in pre-infection memory suggests that pre-existing cross-reactive memory T cells joined the SARS-CoV-2 response. SARS-CoV-2 specificity was not confirmed for the second-wave clones peaking on day 37.

Sequencing was carried out using PBMCs or a T cell subset sorted from them (not recorded which). The clonotype was recovered from a man between 18 and 29 years old who had mild COVID-19 (a few samples of this study predate the infection). The sample titles of this study are shuffled in the database, so cell type and time point are left out; the donor was told from shared clones. The chain is assembled from TRBV5-4 and TRBJ2-1; 15 central bases correspond to TRBD2. The CDR3 sequence is CASRPGLAGGRGNEQFF. The nucleotides read TGTGCCAGCAGACCCGGACTAGCGGGGGGGCGTGGGAATGAGCAGTTCTTC.